This T cell receptor beta chain comes out of a study of cytomegalovirus exposure and HLA in healthy donors. CDR3 length: 17 amino acids. V was shortened by 0 bases and J by 1 base, with 18 bases between the two germline ends. Germline V gives CDR1 GTSNPN, CDR2 SVGIG (reference sequence). Study-level findings and limits: It has been reported that TCR beta sequences accurately predicted the HLA-A and HLA-B alleles of most subjects. An assumption of roughly uniform sequencing depth across donors underlay the presence/absence analyses.

Notes on this clone: Its cognate antigen is unknown.

Both 60 Vbeta primers and 13 Jbeta primers went into the PCR. Some clones are missing from TCRdb's copy, which holds only in-frame ones; the method was immunoSEQ multiplex PCR. The repertoire consists of 140,000 or so clones, with about 64% occurring once and the leading ten covering approximately 4.3%. Sequenced input: PBMCs. The source is a man between 60 and 75 years old in good health and CMV-seronegative. V usage is TRBV30 and J usage is TRBJ1-2; a weak D match, TRBD1 (6 bases). The CDR3 region has the DNA TGTGCCTGGAGTGTAGGACAGCAGCATTTTTATAACTATGGCTACACCTTC. The encoded protein is CAWSVGQQHFYNYGYTF.